The clone carrying this T cell receptor beta chain was picked up one time. This specimen comes from a study of cytomegalovirus exposure and HLA in healthy donors. A multiplex PCR was run with 60 Vbeta primers and 13 Jbeta primers. The method was immunoSEQ multiplex PCR; TCRdb's version includes in-frame clones alone and lacks a portion of them. Here the sample spans under 200,000 clones, around 65% being singletons. The germline CDR1 and CDR2 sequences are SGHNT and YYREEE (reference sequence). This CDR3 has 15 residues. V dropped 3 bases and J dropped 7; count of bases not matched to a gene: 9. The chain employs TRBV5-4 and TRBJ2-1; TRBD2 aligns across 8 bases. This clonotype was obtained from a middle-aged woman in good health and CMV-seropositive. The specimen sequenced was PBMCs. The CDR3 nucleotides are TGTGCCAGCAGCTACCTAGCGGGCGGAGGGAATGAGCAGTTCTTC. It yields the protein CASSYLAGGGNEQFF. Together with reference TRBV5-4 and TRBJ2-1, the CDR3 gives the full variable domain: ETGVTQSPTHLIKTRGQQVTLRCSSQSGHNTVSWYQQALGQGPQFIFQYYREEENGRGNFPPRFSGLQFPNYSSELNVNALELDDSALYLCASSYLAGGGNEQFFGPGTRLTVL.